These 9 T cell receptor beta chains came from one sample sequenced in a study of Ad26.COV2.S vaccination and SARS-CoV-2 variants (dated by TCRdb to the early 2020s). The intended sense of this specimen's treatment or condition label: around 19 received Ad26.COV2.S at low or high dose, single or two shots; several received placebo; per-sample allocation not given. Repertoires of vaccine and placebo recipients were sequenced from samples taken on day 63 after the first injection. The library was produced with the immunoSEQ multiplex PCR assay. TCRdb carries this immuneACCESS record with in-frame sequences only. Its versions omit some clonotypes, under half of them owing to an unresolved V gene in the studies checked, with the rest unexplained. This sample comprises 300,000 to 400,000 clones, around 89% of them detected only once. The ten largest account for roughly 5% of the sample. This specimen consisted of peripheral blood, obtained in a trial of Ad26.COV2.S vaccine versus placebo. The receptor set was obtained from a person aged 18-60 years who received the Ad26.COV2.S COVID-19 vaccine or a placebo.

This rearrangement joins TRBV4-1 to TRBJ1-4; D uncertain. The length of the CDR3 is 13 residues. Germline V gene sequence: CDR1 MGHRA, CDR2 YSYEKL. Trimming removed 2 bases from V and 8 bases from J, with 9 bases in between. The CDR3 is CASSQSIREKLFF. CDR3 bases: TGCGCCAGCAGCCAATCAATCCGGGAAAAACTGTTTTTT.

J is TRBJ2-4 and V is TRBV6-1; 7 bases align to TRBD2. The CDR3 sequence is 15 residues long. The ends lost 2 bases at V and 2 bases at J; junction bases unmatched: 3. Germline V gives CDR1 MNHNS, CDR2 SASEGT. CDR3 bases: TGTGCCAGCAGTGAATTGGGGGGGTCCAAAAACATTCAGTACTTC. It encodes CASSELGGSKNIQYF.

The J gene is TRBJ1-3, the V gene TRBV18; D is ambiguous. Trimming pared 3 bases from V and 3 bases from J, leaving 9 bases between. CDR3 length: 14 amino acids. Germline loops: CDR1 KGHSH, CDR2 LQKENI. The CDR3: CASSPLDGGNTIYF. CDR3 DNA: TGTGCCAGCTCACCTCTGGACGGTGGAAACACCATATATTTT.

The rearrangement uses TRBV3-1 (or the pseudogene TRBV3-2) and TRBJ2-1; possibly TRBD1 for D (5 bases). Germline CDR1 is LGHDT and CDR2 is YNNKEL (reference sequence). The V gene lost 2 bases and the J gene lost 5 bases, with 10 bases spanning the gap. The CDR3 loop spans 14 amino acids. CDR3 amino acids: CASSQFLGDNEQFF. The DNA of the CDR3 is TGTGCCAGCAGCCAATTTCTAGGGGACAATGAGCAGTTCTTC.

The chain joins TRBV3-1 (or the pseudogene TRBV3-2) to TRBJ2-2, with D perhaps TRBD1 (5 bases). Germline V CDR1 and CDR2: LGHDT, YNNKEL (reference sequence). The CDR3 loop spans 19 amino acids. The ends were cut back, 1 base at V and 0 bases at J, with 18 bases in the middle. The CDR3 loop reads CASSQVPQSRGPNTGELFF. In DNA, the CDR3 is TGTGCCAGCAGCCAAGTGCCCCAGAGTAGGGGCCCGAACACCGGGGAGCTGTTTTTT.

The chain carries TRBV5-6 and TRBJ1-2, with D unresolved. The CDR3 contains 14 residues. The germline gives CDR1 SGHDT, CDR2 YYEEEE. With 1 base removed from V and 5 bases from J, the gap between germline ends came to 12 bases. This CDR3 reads CASSLKGSEYGYTF. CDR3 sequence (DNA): TGTGCCAGCAGCTTGAAAGGTTCTGAGTATGGCTACACCTTC.

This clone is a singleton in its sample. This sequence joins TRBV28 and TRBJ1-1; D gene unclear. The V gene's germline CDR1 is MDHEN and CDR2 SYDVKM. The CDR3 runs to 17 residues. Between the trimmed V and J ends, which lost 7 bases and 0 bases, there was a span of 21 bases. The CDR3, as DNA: TGTGCCAGCATCCCATTTTTGGCGGGCCCCGTGAACACTGAAGCTTTCTTT. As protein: CASIPFLAGPVNTEAFF.

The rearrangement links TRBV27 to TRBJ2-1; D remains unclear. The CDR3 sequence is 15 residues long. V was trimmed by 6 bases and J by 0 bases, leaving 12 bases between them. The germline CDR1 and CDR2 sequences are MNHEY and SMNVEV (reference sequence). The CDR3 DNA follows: TGTGCCAGCAGCCAGGTATCATACTCCTACAATGAGCAGTTCTTC. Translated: CASSQVSYSYNEQFF.

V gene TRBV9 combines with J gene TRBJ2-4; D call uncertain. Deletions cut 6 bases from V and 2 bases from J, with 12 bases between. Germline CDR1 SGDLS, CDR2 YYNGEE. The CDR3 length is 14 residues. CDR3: CASNPTPSKNIQYF. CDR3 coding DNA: TGTGCCAGCAATCCGACTCCCTCCAAAAACATTCAGTACTTC.